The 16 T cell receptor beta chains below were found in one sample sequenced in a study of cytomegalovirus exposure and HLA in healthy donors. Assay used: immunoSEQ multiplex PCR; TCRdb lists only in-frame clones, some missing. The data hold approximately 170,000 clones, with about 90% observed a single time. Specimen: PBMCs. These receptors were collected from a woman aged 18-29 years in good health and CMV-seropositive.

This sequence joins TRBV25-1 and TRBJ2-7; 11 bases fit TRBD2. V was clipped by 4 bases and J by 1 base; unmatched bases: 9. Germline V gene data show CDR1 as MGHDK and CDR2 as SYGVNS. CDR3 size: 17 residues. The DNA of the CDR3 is TGTGCCAGCAGTGTGACCGGGACTAGCGGAGCGTCCTACGAGCAGTACTTC. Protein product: CASSVTGTSGASYEQYF.

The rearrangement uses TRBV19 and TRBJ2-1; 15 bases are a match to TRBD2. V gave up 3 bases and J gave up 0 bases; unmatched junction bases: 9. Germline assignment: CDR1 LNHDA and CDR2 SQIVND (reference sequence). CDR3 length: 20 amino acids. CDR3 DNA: TGTGCCAGTAGTATTGGGACTAGCGGGAGGCGTTGGAGCTCCTACAATGAGCAGTTCTTC. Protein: CASSIGTSGRRWSSYNEQFF.

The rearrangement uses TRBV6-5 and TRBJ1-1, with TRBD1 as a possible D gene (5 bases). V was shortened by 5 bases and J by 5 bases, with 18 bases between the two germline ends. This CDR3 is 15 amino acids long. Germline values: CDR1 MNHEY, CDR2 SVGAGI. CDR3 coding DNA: TGTGCCAGCAGTCCCCCCTCGGGGGAGCCGACTGAAGCTTTCTTT. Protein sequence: CASSPPSGEPTEAFF.

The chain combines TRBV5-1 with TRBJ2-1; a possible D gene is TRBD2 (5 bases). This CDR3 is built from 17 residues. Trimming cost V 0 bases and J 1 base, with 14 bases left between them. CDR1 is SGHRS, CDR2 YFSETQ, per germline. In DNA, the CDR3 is TGCGCCAGCAGCTTGGTAGGAGGCCGGGGTTCCTACAATGAGCAGTTCTTC. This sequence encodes CASSLVGGRGSYNEQFF. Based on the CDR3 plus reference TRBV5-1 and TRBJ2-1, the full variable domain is KAGVTQTPRYLIKTRGQQVTLSCSPISGHRSVSWYQQTPGQGLQFLFEYFSETQRNKGNFPGRFSGRQFSNSRSEMNVSTLELGDSALYLCASSLVGGRGSYNEQFFGPGTRLTVL.

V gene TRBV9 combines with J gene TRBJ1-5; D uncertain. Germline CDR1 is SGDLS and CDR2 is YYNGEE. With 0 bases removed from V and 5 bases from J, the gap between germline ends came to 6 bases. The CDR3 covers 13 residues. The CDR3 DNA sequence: TGTGCCAGCAGCGTAGGGCTGGATCAGCCCCAGCATTTT. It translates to CASSVGLDQPQHF.

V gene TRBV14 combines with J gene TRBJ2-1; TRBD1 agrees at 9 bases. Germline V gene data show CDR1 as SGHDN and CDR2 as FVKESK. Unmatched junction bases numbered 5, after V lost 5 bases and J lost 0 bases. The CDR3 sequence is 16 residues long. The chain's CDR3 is CASSYRDRVSYNEQFF. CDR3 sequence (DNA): TGTGCCAGCAGCTACCGGGACAGGGTCTCCTACAATGAGCAGTTCTTC.

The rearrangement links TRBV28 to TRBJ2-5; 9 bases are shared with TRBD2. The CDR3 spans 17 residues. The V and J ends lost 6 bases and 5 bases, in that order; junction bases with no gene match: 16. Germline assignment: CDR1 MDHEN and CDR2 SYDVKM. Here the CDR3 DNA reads TGTGCCAGCAGAGTTTCATTTCTTAGCGGGAGACGGGAGACCCAGTACTTC. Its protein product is CASRVSFLSGRRETQYF.

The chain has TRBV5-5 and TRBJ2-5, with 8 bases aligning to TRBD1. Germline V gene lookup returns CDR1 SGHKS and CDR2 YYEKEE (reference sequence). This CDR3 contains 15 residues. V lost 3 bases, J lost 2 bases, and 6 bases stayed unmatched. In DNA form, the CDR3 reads TGTGCCAGCAGCTCGATACAGGGGGGTCAAGAGACCCAGTACTTC. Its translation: CASSSIQGGQETQYF.

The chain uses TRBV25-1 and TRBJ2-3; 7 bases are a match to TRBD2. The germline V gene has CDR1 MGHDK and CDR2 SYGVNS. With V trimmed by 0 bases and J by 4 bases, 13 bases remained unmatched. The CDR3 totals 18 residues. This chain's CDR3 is CASSEYPVREFSADTQYF. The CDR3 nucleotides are TGTGCCAGCAGTGAATACCCTGTGCGGGAGTTTTCAGCAGATACGCAGTATTTT. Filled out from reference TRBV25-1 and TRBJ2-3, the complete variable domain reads EADIYQTPRYLVIGTGKKITLECSQTMGHDKMYWYQQDPGMELHLIHYSYGVNSTEKGDLSSESTVSRIRTEHFPLTLESARPSHTSQYLCASSEYPVREFSADTQYFGPGTRLTVL.

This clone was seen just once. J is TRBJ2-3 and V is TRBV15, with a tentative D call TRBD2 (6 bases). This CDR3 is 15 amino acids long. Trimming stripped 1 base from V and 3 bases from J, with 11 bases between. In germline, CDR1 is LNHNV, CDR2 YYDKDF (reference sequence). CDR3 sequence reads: CATSRARGGTDTQYF. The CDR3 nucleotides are TGTGCCACCAGCAGAGCTAGGGGAGGAACAGATACGCAGTATTTT. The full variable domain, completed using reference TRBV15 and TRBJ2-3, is DAMVIQNPRYQVTQFGKPVTLSCSQTLNHNVMYWYQQKSSQAPKLLFHYYDKDFNNEADTPDNFQSRRPNTSFCFLDIRSPGLGDTAMYLCATSRARGGTDTQYFGPGTRLTVL.

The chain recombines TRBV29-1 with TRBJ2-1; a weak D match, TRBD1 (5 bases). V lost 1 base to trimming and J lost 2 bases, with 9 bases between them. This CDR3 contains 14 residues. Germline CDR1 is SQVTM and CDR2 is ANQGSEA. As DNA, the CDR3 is TGCAGCGTTGAAGCCTGGGGCACCTACAATGAGCAGTTCTTC. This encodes CSVEAWGTYNEQFF.

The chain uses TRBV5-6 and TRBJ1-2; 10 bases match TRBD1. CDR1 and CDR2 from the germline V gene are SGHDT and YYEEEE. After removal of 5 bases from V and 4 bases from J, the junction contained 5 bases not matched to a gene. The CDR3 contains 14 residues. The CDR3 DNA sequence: TGTGCCAGCAGACCGACAGGGGGCGCCTATGGCTACACCTTC. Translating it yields CASRPTGGAYGYTF.

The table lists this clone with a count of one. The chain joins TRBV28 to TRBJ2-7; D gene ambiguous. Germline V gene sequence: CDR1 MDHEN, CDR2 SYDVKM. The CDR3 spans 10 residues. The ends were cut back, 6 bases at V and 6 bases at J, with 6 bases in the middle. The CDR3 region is CASRASEQYF. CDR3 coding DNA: TGTGCCAGCAGGGCCAGCGAGCAGTACTTC.

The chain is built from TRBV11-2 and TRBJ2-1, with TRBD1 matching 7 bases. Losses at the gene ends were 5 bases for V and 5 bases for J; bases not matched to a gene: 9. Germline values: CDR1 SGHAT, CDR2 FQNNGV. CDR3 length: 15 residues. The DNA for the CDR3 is TGTGCCAGCAGCCGAAGGACAGGCCAGCACAATGAGCAGTTCTTC. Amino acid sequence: CASSRRTGQHNEQFF.

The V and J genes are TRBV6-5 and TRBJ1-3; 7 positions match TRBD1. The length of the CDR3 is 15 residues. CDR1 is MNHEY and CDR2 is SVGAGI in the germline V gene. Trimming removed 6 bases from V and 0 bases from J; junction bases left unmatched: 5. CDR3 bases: TGTGCCAGCAGCTTGGGACAGTTCTCTGGAAACACCATATATTTT. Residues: CASSLGQFSGNTIYF.

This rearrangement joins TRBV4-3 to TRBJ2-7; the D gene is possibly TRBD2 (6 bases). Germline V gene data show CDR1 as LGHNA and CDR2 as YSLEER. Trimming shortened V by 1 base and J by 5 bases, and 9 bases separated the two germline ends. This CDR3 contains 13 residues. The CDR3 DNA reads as TGCGCCAGCAGCCAAGGACTAGGCAACGAGCAGTACTTC. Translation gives CASSQGLGNEQYF.